The clone carrying this T cell receptor delta chain was counted a few times. A read error is possible here, since a much larger clone lies one base away. TCRdb reanalyzed the RT-PCR reads using CATT. The table shows approximately 2,300 delta-chain clones, with roughly 5.5% occurring only once. CDR3 length: 15 amino acids. Germline V gene lookup returns CDR1 GEAIGNYY and CDR2 EKD. This entry belongs to a study of gamma-delta T cells after stem cell transplantation. Sequences were obtained from gamma-delta T cells. The rearrangement uses TRDV2 and TRDJ1, with a possible D match to TRDD3 (5 bases). This sequence was found in a human donor. It is not recorded whose cells these are; they may come from a transplant donor. Written as DNA, the CDR3 is TGTGCCTGTGGCACCCTCGGGATGAACACCGATAAACTCATCTTT. This codes for CACGTLGMNTDKLIF.